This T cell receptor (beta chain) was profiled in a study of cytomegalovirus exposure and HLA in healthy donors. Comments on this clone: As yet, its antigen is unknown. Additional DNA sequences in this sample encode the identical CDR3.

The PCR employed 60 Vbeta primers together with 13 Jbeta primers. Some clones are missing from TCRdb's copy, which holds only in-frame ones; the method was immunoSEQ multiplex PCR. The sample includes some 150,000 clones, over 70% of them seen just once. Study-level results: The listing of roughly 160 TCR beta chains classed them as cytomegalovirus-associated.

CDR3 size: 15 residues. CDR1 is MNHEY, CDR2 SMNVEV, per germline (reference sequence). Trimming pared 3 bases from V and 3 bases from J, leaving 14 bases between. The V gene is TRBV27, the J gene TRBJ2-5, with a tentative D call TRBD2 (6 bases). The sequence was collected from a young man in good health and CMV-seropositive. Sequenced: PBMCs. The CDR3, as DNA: TGTGCCAGCAGTTTCAGGGAGGAGTGGAAAGAGACCCAGTACTTC. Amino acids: CASSFREEWKETQYF.